These 13 T cell receptor beta chains were sequenced from one sample in a study of radiotherapy plus CTLA-4 blockade in lung cancer. Profiled with immunoSEQ multiplex PCR; TCRdb holds only in-frame clones, not every one. The sample yields about 28,000 clones, around 79% seen once. Sequenced here: peripheral blood, sampled from a patient treated with radiotherapy plus ipilimumab. The receptors originated from a human donor with non-small cell lung cancer who had stable disease on radiotherapy plus ipilimumab.

V usage is TRBV19 and J usage is TRBJ1-2; 8 positions agree with TRBD1. The V and J ends lost 4 bases and 3 bases, in that order; junction bases with no gene match: 10. The length of the CDR3 is 16 residues. Germline assignment: CDR1 LNHDA and CDR2 SQIVND (reference sequence). CDR3 sequence: CASSTDDRGLYYGYTF. In DNA form, the CDR3 reads TGTGCCAGTAGTACCGACGACAGGGGTTTGTACTATGGCTACACCTTC.

This clone was seen more than once but under ten times. As DNA, the CDR3 is TGTGCCTGGAGTGTGGGGGGATACGGAAACACCATATATTTT. Its protein is CAWSVGGYGNTIYF. The chain couples TRBV30 to TRBJ1-3, with D possibly matching TRBD1 (5 bases). Germline CDR1 reads GTSNPN; CDR2 reads SVGIG (reference sequence). This CDR3 is 14 amino acids long. V lost 0 bases, J lost 4 bases, and 10 bases lay in between.

This clone was recorded once. The chain has TRBV21-1 and TRBJ1-6; the table calls TRBD1, which could not be checked here. TRBV21-1 is a recognized pseudogene. The CDR3 runs 16 residues. CDR3 DNA sequence: TGTGCCAGCAGCAAACCAGACAGGGAGAATAATTCACCCCTCCACTTT. It encodes CASSKPDRENNSPLHF.

The rearrangement uses TRBV27 and TRBJ1-6, with D maybe TRBD1 (6 bases). There are 16 residues in the CDR3. Germline CDR1 MNHEY, CDR2 SMNVEV (reference sequence). The germline V and J ends were trimmed by 6 bases and 2 bases, with 14 bases remaining between them. Written as DNA, the CDR3 is TGTGCCAGCAGCCCGACCTGGGACACCTATAATTCACCCCTCCACTTT. As protein: CASSPTWDTYNSPLHF.

CDR3 protein: CSVRRDLSGNTIYF. The CDR3 DNA follows: TGCAGCGTTCGTAGGGACCTCTCTGGAAACACCATATATTTT. The chain carries TRBV29-1 and TRBJ1-3; TRBD1 might be the D (5 bases). Germline V lookup: CDR1 SQVTM, CDR2 ANQGSEA. V gave up 5 bases and J gave up 0 bases, with 11 bases separating them. There are 14 residues in the CDR3. Combining the CDR3 with reference TRBV29-1 and TRBJ1-3 gives the whole variable domain SAVISQKPSRDICQRGTSLTIQCQVDSQVTMMFWYRQQPGQSLTLIATANQGSEATYESGFVIDKFPISRPNLTFSTLTVSNMSPEDSSIYLCSVRRDLSGNTIYFGEGSWLTVV.

The CDR3 DNA reads TGTGCCAGCAGCCCATATCGGGGGGAGGAAAAACTGTTTTTT. It encodes CASSPYRGEEKLFF. The chain combines TRBV27 with TRBJ1-4; the D gene is possibly TRBD1 (5 bases). The germline V and J ends were trimmed by 6 bases and 8 bases, with 16 bases remaining between them. Germline CDR1 reads MNHEY; CDR2 reads SMNVEV (reference sequence). The CDR3 totals 14 residues.

The chain has TRBV5-4 and TRBJ2-2; TRBD2 matches at 8 bases. This CDR3 contains 17 residues. J lost 0 bases, V lost 1 base, and 5 bases had no gene match. Per the germline V gene, CDR1 is SGHNT and CDR2 is YYREEE (reference sequence). The CDR3 region is CASSLPLRGANTGELFF. CDR3 DNA sequence: TGTGCCAGCAGCTTGCCTCTGCGGGGGGCGAACACCGGGGAGCTGTTTTTT. Full variable domain (remainder filled in from reference TRBV5-4 and TRBJ2-2): ETGVTQSPTHLIKTRGQQVTLRCSSQSGHNTVSWYQQALGQGPQFIFQYYREEENGRGNFPPRFSGLQFPNYSSELNVNALELDDSALYLCASSLPLRGANTGELFFGEGSRLTVL.

The rearrangement uses TRBV7-9 and TRBJ1-4, with D possibly matching TRBD1 (5 bases). Trimming cost V 4 bases and J 4 bases, with 10 bases left between them. The length of the CDR3 is 14 residues. Germline V gene data show CDR1 as SEHNR and CDR2 as FQNEAQ (reference sequence). The CDR3 DNA follows: TGTGCCAGCAGCTCCGGACACGTTAATGAAAAACTGTTTTTT. Translating it yields CASSSGHVNEKLFF.

V usage is TRBV11-2 and J usage is TRBJ2-2, with a weak D call TRBD1 (6 bases). Germline V lookup: CDR1 SGHAT, CDR2 FQNNGV. The V and J ends lost 5 bases and 0 bases respectively, with 16 bases between them. The CDR3 runs to 17 residues. The CDR3 reads CASSPNRVGSNTGELFF. The CDR3 bases are TGTGCCAGCAGCCCAAACAGGGTAGGGTCGAACACCGGGGAGCTGTTTTTT.

The chain links TRBV9 to TRBJ1-5; D is perhaps TRBD1 (6 bases). V lost 2 bases and J lost 7, with 10 bases in between. CDR3 length equals 13 residues. Germline-derived CDR1 and CDR2 are SGDLS and YYNGEE. CDR3 DNA sequence: TGTGCCAGCAGCGTTGGGGGGGGCCAGCCCCAGCATTTT. Amino acid sequence: CASSVGGGQPQHF.

The chain links TRBV11-2 to TRBJ1-1, with a possible D match to TRBD1 (5 bases). Looked up from germline, CDR1 is SGHAT and CDR2 is FQNNGV. Between the trimmed V and J ends, which lost 10 bases and 1 base, there was a span of 13 bases. The CDR3 is made up of 13 amino acids. CDR3: CATRLGGNTEAFF. The CDR3 DNA reads as TGTGCCACTCGCTTGGGGGGGAACACTGAAGCTTTCTTT.

This clone was seen more than once but under ten times. J is TRBJ2-3 and V is TRBV5-1, with TRBD1 matching 9 bases. Germline assignment: CDR1 SGHRS and CDR2 YFSETQ. This CDR3 contains 15 residues. J lost 4 bases, V lost 0 bases, and 3 bases had no gene match. The CDR3, as DNA: TGCGCCAGCAGCTTGGAAGGACAGGGGTCAGATACGCAGTATTTT. Protein sequence: CASSLEGQGSDTQYF. Looking up the rest from reference TRBV5-1 and TRBJ2-3 gives the full variable domain: KAGVTQTPRYLIKTRGQQVTLSCSPISGHRSVSWYQQTPGQGLQFLFEYFSETQRNKGNFPGRFSGRQFSNSRSEMNVSTLELGDSALYLCASSLEGQGSDTQYFGPGTRLTVL.

This sequence joins TRBV19 and TRBJ2-4; tentatively, D is TRBD1 (6 bases). Germline lookup yields CDR1 LNHDA and CDR2 SQIVND (reference sequence). This CDR3 contains 13 residues. Trimming cost V 9 bases and J 4 bases, with 13 bases left between them. The CDR3 bases are TGTGCCAGCTCGACAGGAGGAAAAAACATTCAGTACTTC. It codes for CASSTGGKNIQYF.